This T cell receptor (beta chain) stems from a study of blood T cell repertoires in COVID-19. V was shortened by 1 base and J by 0 bases, with 12 bases between the two germline ends. The CDR3 runs to 16 residues. Germline V CDR1 and CDR2: LNHNV, YYDKDF (reference sequence). Clones were read by immunoSEQ multiplex PCR, and TCRdb kept only the in-frame ones, dropping some. The table records 200,000 to 250,000 clones, 85% of them present only once. The receptor was derived from a woman aged 70-85 years with COVID-19, enrolled during active disease. The chain joins TRBV15 to TRBJ1-2; no definite D call. The sequenced material came from peripheral blood. The CDR3 is CATSRGRSTSNYGYTF. In DNA form, the CDR3 reads TGTGCCACCAGCAGAGGTAGAAGTACCTCTAACTATGGCTACACCTTC.